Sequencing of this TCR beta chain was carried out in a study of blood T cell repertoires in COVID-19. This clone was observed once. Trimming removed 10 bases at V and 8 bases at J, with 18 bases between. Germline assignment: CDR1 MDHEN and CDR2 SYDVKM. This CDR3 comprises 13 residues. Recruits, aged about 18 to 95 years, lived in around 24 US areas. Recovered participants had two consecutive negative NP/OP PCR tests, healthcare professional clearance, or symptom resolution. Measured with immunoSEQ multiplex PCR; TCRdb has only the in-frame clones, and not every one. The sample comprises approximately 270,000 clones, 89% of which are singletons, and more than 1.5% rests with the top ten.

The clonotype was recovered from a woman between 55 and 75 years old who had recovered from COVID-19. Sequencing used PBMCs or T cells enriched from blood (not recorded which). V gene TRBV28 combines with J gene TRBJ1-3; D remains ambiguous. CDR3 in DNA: TGTGCCACCAGCCCGAGGGTCAGCTACACCATATATTTT. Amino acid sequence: CATSPRVSYTIYF. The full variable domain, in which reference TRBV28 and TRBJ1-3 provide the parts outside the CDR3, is DVKVTQSSRYLVKRTGEKVFLECVQDMDHENMFWYRQDPGLGLRLIYFSYDVKMKEKGDIPEGYSVSREKKERFSLILESASTNQTSMYLCATSPRVSYTIYFGEGSWLTVV.